Listed below are T cell receptor beta chains from one sample, sequenced in a study of T-cell reconstitution after alpha-beta-depleted transplantation in children. TCRdb used MiXCR to reprocess the PCR reads, holding one entry per CDR3 protein. The sample consists of 250,000 to 300,000 distinct CDR3 sequences, 7.5% to 9% of them appearing once. The specimen comprised peripheral blood, sampled 360 days after TCRalphabeta/CD19-depleted stem cell transplant. Receptors originate from a female patient between 2 and 10 years old who had a stem cell transplant for Fanconi anemia, so the T cells may come from the graft donor. Each CDR3 is given with its conserved first and last residue. The order of the fields is J gene, D gene, clone size, V gene, CDR3 DNA, CDR3 protein. A D gene is named only where the DNA matches it firmly. Clone sizes are given selectively: once, few, many, or a class where the clone is expanded.

>TRBJ2-3|NA|many|TRBV7-9
TGTGCCAGCAGCCGAGATACGCAGTATTTT
CASSRDTQYF
>TRBJ1-5|NA|many|TRBV2
TGTGCCAGCAGTGCCGAGGGGAATCAGCCCCAGCATTTT
CASSAEGNQPQHF
>TRBJ2-3|TRBD2|many|TRBV10-3
TGTGCCATCAGTGGGCCGGGACTAGCGCTGACAGATACGCAGTATTTT
CAISGPGLALTDTQYF
>TRBJ2-1|NA|many|TRBV12-3/TRBV12-4
TGTGCCAGCAATGTCGGGGTATACAATGAGCAGTTCTTC
CASNVGVYNEQFF
>TRBJ2-7|TRBD2|few|TRBV20-1
TGCAGTGCTCGGAGAGCGGGAGCTTCCTACGAGCAGTACTTC
CSARRAGASYEQYF
>TRBJ1-5|NA|many|TRBV28
TGTGCCAGCAGTTTAACCACAGGAACCAATCAGCCCCAGCATTTT
CASSLTTGTNQPQHF
>TRBJ1-2|NA|few|TRBV11-2
TGTGCCAGCAGCTTAGAAGGCGGGGTTGGCTACACCTTC
CASSLEGGVGYTF
>TRBJ2-6|NA|many|TRBV28
TGTGCCTCAGCCTGGGGGGCCAACGTCCTGACTTTC
CASAWGANVLTF
>TRBJ1-1|NA|few|TRBV11-2
TGTGCCAGCAGCTTAGTCCCCTTCACAGGGAGAGAAGCTTTCTTT
CASSLVPFTGREAFF
>TRBJ2-1|NA|NA|TRBV2
TGTGCCAGCAGAGGTGGGGGACTCGACAACAATGAGCAGTTCTTC
CASRGGGLDNNEQFF
>TRBJ2-5|NA|NA|TRBV15
TGTGCCACCAGCAGAGTTCGGCAGGGTGGAGAGACCCAGTACTTC
CATSRVRQGGETQYF
>TRBJ2-7|NA|many|TRBV13
TGTGCCAGCAGCTTAGGTTCCGGGGGCGGAAATGAGAAGTACTTC
CASSLGSGGGNEKYF
>TRBJ1-5|NA|few|TRBV15
TGTGCCACCAGCAGAAGGGAGCGCGGGTTGTTCCAGCCCCAGCATTTT
CATSRRERGLFQPQHF
>TRBJ2-2|NA|many|TRBV12-3/TRBV12-4
TGTGCCAGCAGTCCGGCCGGCGCGAACACCGGGGAGCTGTTTTTT
CASSPAGANTGELFF
>TRBJ2-5|NA|few|TRBV6-6
TGTGCCAGCGGGAAAGAGACCCAGTACTTC
CASGKETQYF
>TRBJ1-1|NA|many|TRBV6-5
TGTGCCAGCAGTCCCCCGGGCACTGAAGCTTTCTTT
CASSPPGTEAFF
>TRBJ1-2|NA|NA|TRBV15
TGTGCCACCAGCAGAGATTTGACTGTCGTTTATGGCTACACCTTC
CATSRDLTVVYGYTF
>TRBJ1-3|NA|few|TRBV9
TGTGCCAGCAGCGTAGGGGGAACTGGAAACACCATATATTTT
CASSVGGTGNTIYF
>TRBJ2-5|NA|many|TRBV7-2
TGTGCCAGCAGCTTGAGTCGTGCTGGACTACTCCAAGAGACCCAGTACTTC
CASSLSRAGLLQETQYF
>TRBJ2-2|NA|many|TRBV9
TGTGCCAGCAGCGAGGACCCGAGGGAGCTGTTTTTT
CASSEDPRELFF
>TRBJ2-5|NA|many|TRBV20-1
TGCAGTGCGTACCAGGGGGGGGCCCAGTACTTC
CSAYQGGAQYF
>TRBJ2-2|TRBD2|NA|TRBV4-1
TGCGCCAGCAGCCAAGGGTGGCTATCCGGACTAGCGGGGGGGCTTGGCACCGGGGAGCTGTTTTTT
CASSQGWLSGLAGGLGTGELFF
>TRBJ2-6|NA|many|TRBV11-2
TGTGCCAGCAGCTTAGTTCCCAGGGGAGTATCTGGGGCCAACGTCCTGACTTTC
CASSLVPRGVSGANVLTF
>TRBJ1-2|NA|many|TRBV20-1
TGCAGTGCTAGGCCGGGATCTTATGGCTACACCTTC
CSARPGSYGYTF
>TRBJ2-5|TRBD1|few|TRBV6-5
TGTGCCAGCAGTTACTCGCCCCTTGACAGGGGGAGCGAGACCCAGTACTTC
CASSYSPLDRGSETQYF
>TRBJ2-7|TRBD1|many|TRBV7-8
TGTGCCAGCAGCTCGAGGACAGGTTTCTACGAGCAGTACTTC
CASSSRTGFYEQYF
>TRBJ1-3|NA|NA|TRBV9
TGTGCCAGCAGCGTAAGGCCGCTGGGCATTGGAAACACCATATATTTT
CASSVRPLGIGNTIYF
>TRBJ2-5|NA|many|TRBV29-1
TGCAGCGTTGACGGTCGGGAAGGAGCCCAAGAGACCCAGTACTTC
CSVDGREGAQETQYF
>TRBJ2-7|NA|NA|TRBV7-9
TGTGCCAGCAGCTTAGATCCCCCACTTTACGAGCAGTACTTC
CASSLDPPLYEQYF
>TRBJ2-7|TRBD2|many|TRBV29-1
TGCAGCGTTGAAGATCTGACTAGCGGGAGTTACGAGCAGTACTTC
CSVEDLTSGSYEQYF
>TRBJ1-2|NA|NA|TRBV5-5
TGTGCCAGCAGCTTGGTTGCCAGGGAGGACTATGGCTACACCTTC
CASSLVAREDYGYTF
>TRBJ2-3|TRBD2|few|TRBV3-1
TGTGCCAGCAGCCAAGAATCTAGCGGGGGGATTAGCACAGATACGCAGTATTTT
CASSQESSGGISTDTQYF
>TRBJ2-3|TRBD2|many|TRBV20-1
TGCAGTGCAACCTCTAGCGGGAGGGCCGGGGCAGATACGCAGTATTTT
CSATSSGRAGADTQYF
>TRBJ1-4|NA|few|TRBV7-9
TGTGCCAGCAGCTATTCCGGGTATAATGAAAAACTGTTTTTT
CASSYSGYNEKLFF
>TRBJ1-1|NA|many|TRBV29-1
TGCAGCGTTGAAGACTTGGGGGTGCAGGGAAAGGTTGAAGCTTTCTTT
CSVEDLGVQGKVEAFF
>TRBJ1-2|NA|NA|TRBV7-8
TGTGCCAGCAGCTTATTCGGACGGCCTTATGGCTACACCTTC
CASSLFGRPYGYTF
>TRBJ1-2|NA|many|TRBV14
TGTGCCAGCAGCCAAGATGCTCCAGGTTTGAGGTCCTACACCTTC
CASSQDAPGLRSYTF
>TRBJ2-3|TRBD1|many|TRBV29-1
TGCAGCGTTGACGGTGGACAGGGAGGCACAGATACGCAGTATTTT
CSVDGGQGGTDTQYF
>TRBJ1-3|TRBD1|NA|TRBV10-2
TGCGCCAGCACCGCGACAGGGTCGGGAAACACCATATATTTT
CASTATGSGNTIYF
>TRBJ2-3|NA|few|TRBV5-1
TGCGCCAGCAGCTTGGGTAGCAGTAACACAGATACGCAGTATTTT
CASSLGSSNTDTQYF
>TRBJ2-1|TRBD2|many|TRBV20-1
TGCAGTGCCCCCGGTCTAGCGGGAGGGTTCGGGGAGCAGTTCTTC
CSAPGLAGGFGEQFF
>TRBJ1-1|NA|NA|TRBV7-8
TGTGCCAGCAGCTTAGGTCTTGGGGGGGTTATGAACACTGAAGCTTTCTTT
CASSLGLGGVMNTEAFF
>TRBJ2-2|TRBD2|many|TRBV10-3
TGTGCCATCACGTCTCGGACTAGCGGGGGGGCGGACACCGGGGAGCTGTTTTTT
CAITSRTSGGADTGELFF
>TRBJ1-6|TRBD1|NA|TRBV25-1
TGTGCCAGCAGCGATGGACAGGCGAATTCACCCCTCCACTTT
CASSDGQANSPLHF
>TRBJ2-7|TRBD2|NA|TRBV5-1
TGCGCCAGCAGCTCTCCGACTAGCGGGGGGGTCTACGAGCAGTACTTC
CASSSPTSGGVYEQYF
>TRBJ1-2|NA|NA|TRBV5-6
TGTGCCAGCAGCTTGGTTGGCACTCTACGATCATATGGCTACACCTTC
CASSLVGTLRSYGYTF
>TRBJ1-2|NA|NA|TRBV29-1
TGCAGCGTTGAAGCGGGCCGGGGACCCTATGGCTACACCTTC
CSVEAGRGPYGYTF
>TRBJ2-1|TRBD2|few|TRBV30
TGTGCCTGGAGTGTACGCTGGAGCGGGGATGAGCAGTTCTTC
CAWSVRWSGDEQFF
>TRBJ1-1|TRBD1|many|TRBV29-1
TGCAGCGTTGAGACAGGGAGTACGATGAACACTGAAGCTTTCTTT
CSVETGSTMNTEAFF
>TRBJ1-1|NA|few|TRBV7-9
TGTGCCAGCAGCTTAGCGCAGGGTGGGAACACTGAAGCTTTCTTT
CASSLAQGGNTEAFF
>TRBJ2-1|TRBD1|many|TRBV5-1
TGCGCCAGCAGCTTGGCCTTCGTGACAGGGGTTGGAGACAACGAGCAGTTCTTC
CASSLAFVTGVGDNEQFF
>TRBJ2-1|NA|few|TRBV10-3
TGTGCCATCCGGGGGGCAGGGGGCAATGAGCAGTTCTTC
CAIRGAGGNEQFF
>TRBJ1-2|TRBD1|many|TRBV7-9
TGTGCCAGCAGCCCCGGGACAGTTAATGGCTACACCTTC
CASSPGTVNGYTF
>TRBJ1-5|NA|few|TRBV27
TGTGCCAGCAGTTTAACCGATCGAGGGATGGATCAGCCCCAGCATTTT
CASSLTDRGMDQPQHF
>TRBJ2-7|NA|many|TRBV7-9
TGTGCCAGCAGCTATGGGTCCCACGAGCAGTACTTC
CASSYGSHEQYF
>TRBJ2-3|TRBD2|NA|TRBV20-1
TGCAGTGCTAGAGATCCCCCTAGCGGGAGGAAGACAGATACGCAGTATTTT
CSARDPPSGRKTDTQYF
>TRBJ2-2|NA|many|TRBV3-1
TGTGCCAGCAGACCCAGTACCACCGGGGAGCTGTTTTTT
CASRPSTTGELFF
>TRBJ2-1|NA|many|TRBV5-1
TGCGCCAGCAGCTTGATGCTCGGGGGACCGAATGAGCAGTTCTTC
CASSLMLGGPNEQFF
>TRBJ1-4|NA|many|TRBV14
TGTGCCAGCAGCCAAGTTATGGCAGGAGAAAAACTGTTTTTT
CASSQVMAGEKLFF